The clone carrying this T cell receptor beta chain has more than one count but fewer than ten. This specimen belongs to a study of blood T cell repertoires in COVID-19. Study as a whole: The study drew acute and convalescent COVID-19 samples from the United States, Italy and Spain.

Assay used: immunoSEQ multiplex PCR; TCRdb lists only in-frame clones, some missing. Of tens of thousands of clones in the sample, more than 85% were seen once. The ends lost 6 bases at V and 4 bases at J; junction bases unmatched: 14. Germline lookup yields CDR1 LNHDA and CDR2 SQIVND (reference sequence). CDR3 length: 16 residues. Which cohort a participant joined came from the clinical history participants gave. The TCR sequence derives from a woman aged 50 to 60 who had recovered from COVID-19. The chain combines TRBV19 with TRBJ1-2; TRBD1 aligns across 7 bases. Sequenced input: PBMCs or T cells enriched from blood (not recorded which). CDR3 region: CASRGLTGEYSYGYTF. The CDR3 nucleotides read TGTGCCAGTAGGGGACTTACAGGGGAGTACAGCTATGGCTACACCTTC. Full variable domain (rest looked up from reference TRBV19 and TRBJ1-2): DGGITQSPKYLFRKEGQNVTLSCEQNLNHDAMYWYRQDPGQGLRLIYYSQIVNDFQKGDIAEGYSVSREKKESFPLTVTSAQKNPTAFYLCASRGLTGEYSYGYTFGSGTRLTVV.